This passage covers 27 T cell receptor beta chains from one sample sequenced in a study of CD8 T cells in Susac syndrome. RNA was extracted with the RNeasy kit, and a quantity of about 0.45 to 1 ug was reverse transcribed using random hexamers. TCRdb ran MiXCR on the immunoSEQ multiplex PCR reads and lists one entry per CDR3 protein. This table has approximately 190,000 distinct CDR3 sequences, about 94% appearing once. Sequencing input: CD4+ T cells from PBMCs. These receptors came from a human donor in good health.

The chain uses TRBV19 and TRBJ2-1, with D uncertain. Germline values: CDR1 LNHDA, CDR2 SQIVND (reference sequence). Trimming removed 5 bases from V and 6 bases from J, with 14 bases in between. CDR3 length equals 14 residues. The DNA of the CDR3 is TGTGCCAGTAGTCCCAAGGACCCAAGCAATGAGCAGTTCTTC. Its translation: CASSPKDPSNEQFF.

The chain recombines TRBV15 with TRBJ1-1, with TRBD1 matching over 7 bases. CDR1 and CDR2 from the germline V gene are LNHNV and YYDKDF (reference sequence). This CDR3 has 13 residues. V lost 6 bases, J lost 5 bases, and 6 bases stayed unmatched. The DNA for the CDR3 is TGTGCCACCAGTTTCTCAGGGGGGACTGAAGCTTTCTTT. Translated, it gives CATSFSGGTEAFF.

The genes are TRBV28 and TRBJ1-5; 7 nucleotides align to TRBD1. V shed 4 bases, J shed 0 bases, and the junction held 6 bases outside the gene matches. Germline CDR1 and CDR2: MDHEN and SYDVKM. The CDR3 loop spans 16 amino acids. CDR3 in DNA: TGTGCCAGCAGTTCCACCGACAGGGCTAGCAATCAGCCCCAGCATTTT. Protein: CASSSTDRASNQPQHF.

The V gene is TRBV30, the J gene TRBJ2-1; TRBD2 is a possible D gene (5 bases). V dropped 5 bases and J dropped 0 bases, with 17 bases sitting between them. Germline CDR1 GTSNPN, CDR2 SVGIG (reference sequence). The CDR3 is made up of 16 amino acids. The CDR3 sequence is CAWCPGLLSSYNEQFF. The CDR3 nucleotides are TGTGCCTGGTGCCCTGGACTGCTTAGCTCCTACAATGAGCAGTTCTTC.

The chain has TRBV5-1 and TRBJ1-2, with D perhaps matching TRBD1 (5 bases). The CDR3 contains 16 residues. The germline V and J ends were trimmed by 0 bases and 2 bases, with 14 bases remaining between them. Germline CDR1 SGHRS, CDR2 YFSETQ. The CDR3 DNA reads as TGCGCCAGCAGCTTGGAAGAAGCAGGGATAAACTATGGCTACACCTTC. Protein sequence: CASSLEEAGINYGYTF.

This chain connects TRBV3-1 to TRBJ1-2, with TRBD1 identical over 8 bases. The germline V gene encodes CDR1 LGHDT and CDR2 YNNKEL (reference sequence). Trimming cost V 1 base and J 8 bases; bases outside gene matches: 6. This CDR3 region has 14 residues. The CDR3 DNA is TGTGCCAGCAGCCAAGGAGCAGGGGGCTCGGGCTACACCTTC. This translates into CASSQGAGGSGYTF. The full variable domain, completed using reference TRBV3-1 and TRBJ1-2, is DTAVSQTPKYLVTQMGNDKSIKCEQNLGHDTMYWYKQDSKKFLKIMFSYNNKELIINETVPNRFSPKSPDKAHLNLHINSLELGDSAVYFCASSQGAGGSGYTFGSGTRLTVV.

V gene TRBV5-1 combines with J gene TRBJ1-2; 8 nucleotides line up with TRBD1. Germline trimming cut 0 bases from V and 6 bases from J; bases unmatched to any gene: 7. Germline V gene sequence: CDR1 SGHRS, CDR2 YFSETQ. There are 15 residues in the CDR3. CDR3: CASSLDGQGLDGYTF. The CDR3 coding sequence is TGCGCCAGCAGCTTGGATGGACAGGGTCTCGATGGCTACACCTTC.

The genes are TRBV5-6 and TRBJ2-3, with 8 bases matching TRBD1. V was clipped by 1 base and J by 2 bases; unmatched bases: 3. Germline values: CDR1 SGHDT, CDR2 YYEEEE. This CDR3 region has 15 residues. Here the CDR3 DNA reads TGTGCCAGCAGCTTGACAGGGGGGCCCACAGATACGCAGTATTTT. This gives the protein CASSLTGGPTDTQYF.

The V and J genes are TRBV5-1 and TRBJ2-2, with 9 bases fitting TRBD2. After removal of 1 base from V and 1 base from J, the junction contained 8 bases not matched to a gene. Germline lookup yields CDR1 SGHRS and CDR2 YFSETQ. The CDR3 runs 18 residues. This CDR3 reads CASSLTGTSQLNTGELFF. CDR3 DNA: TGCGCCAGCAGCTTGACAGGGACTAGCCAATTGAACACCGGGGAGCTGTTTTTT.

V gene TRBV12-3 or TRBV12-4 combines with J gene TRBJ2-3; 13 positions match TRBD2. CDR3 length: 18 residues. The J segment lost 2 bases and the V segment lost 1 base, leaving 6 bases of the junction unmatched. The CDR3 DNA is TGTGCCAGCAGTTTAGGGAGGACTAGCGGGGGCCTCACAGATACGCAGTATTTT. Translated: CASSLGRTSGGLTDTQYF.

This chain links TRBV6-1 with TRBJ2-6; 9 positions match TRBD1. Trimming at V came to 5 bases and at J to 3 bases, leaving 11 bases not matched to a gene. CDR1 and CDR2 from the germline V gene are MNHNS and SASEGT. This CDR3 contains 18 residues. The CDR3 DNA sequence: TGTGCCAGCAGTAGACCGGGACAGGGTATCCGTGGGGCCAACGTCCTGACTTTC. It codes for CASSRPGQGIRGANVLTF.

The chain combines TRBV7-9 with TRBJ2-1, with D unresolved. With 7 bases removed from V and 12 bases from J, the gap between germline ends came to 16 bases. The CDR3 spans 12 residues. Germline V lookup: CDR1 SEHNR, CDR2 FQNEAQ (reference sequence). The CDR3 region is CASTYPGSGQFF. The CDR3 DNA reads as TGTGCCAGCACCTACCCCGGGTCGGGGCAGTTCTTC.

The gene calls are TRBV9 and TRBJ2-3, with D hard to call. This CDR3 region has 15 residues. Germline CDR1 is SGDLS and CDR2 is YYNGEE. V was clipped by 0 bases and J by 5 bases, with 13 bases between them. CDR3 DNA sequence: TGTGCCAGCAGCGTAGATTGGGTTCCTGGAGATACGCAGTATTTT. It translates to CASSVDWVPGDTQYF.

The chain couples TRBV4-3 to TRBJ2-5; weak D call: TRBD2 (6 bases). Trimming shortened V by 0 bases and J by 5 bases, and 19 bases separated the two germline ends. Germline V gene data show CDR1 as LGHNA and CDR2 as YSLEER. The CDR3 sequence is 17 residues long. CDR3 loop: CASSQEVAGWPEETQYF. The CDR3 nucleotides read TGCGCCAGCAGCCAAGAGGTCGCGGGGTGGCCCGAGGAGACCCAGTACTTC.

The V gene is TRBV29-1, the J gene TRBJ2-7, with 7 positions matching TRBD1. Trimming at V came to 8 bases and at J to 2 bases, leaving 3 bases not matched to a gene. The CDR3 is 11 amino acids. CDR1 and CDR2 (germline): SQVTM, ANQGSEA. CDR3 nucleotide sequence: TGCAGCATACAGGGGACCTACGAGCAGTACTTC. Protein product: CSIQGTYEQYF.

The chain combines TRBV18 with TRBJ2-5; D is uncertain. Trimming cost V 3 bases and J 1 base, with 3 bases left between them. Per germline, CDR1 KGHSH and CDR2 LQKENI. This CDR3 spans 12 amino acids. CDR3 sequence: CASSPAQETQYF. The DNA for the CDR3 is TGTGCCAGCTCACCCGCCCAAGAGACCCAGTACTTC.

This chain uses TRBV14 with TRBJ2-2; a weak D match, TRBD1 (6 bases). The germline V and J ends were trimmed by 8 bases and 2 bases, with 12 bases remaining between them. Germline lookup yields CDR1 SGHDN and CDR2 FVKESK. This CDR3 spans 14 amino acids. In nucleotides, the CDR3 is TGTGCCAGCGGTGAGACAGGAAACACCGGGGAGCTGTTTTTT. Translating it yields CASGETGNTGELFF.

This chain joins TRBV7-2 and TRBJ2-3; 8 bases fit TRBD2. This CDR3 is built from 16 residues. The germline CDR1 and CDR2 sequences are SGHTA and FQGNSA. V trimming: 1 base; J trimming: 2 bases; junction bases outside the gene matches: 5. CDR3 residues: CASSLGGGGYTDTQYF. The CDR3 nucleotides are TGTGCCAGCAGCTTAGGTGGCGGGGGGTACACAGATACGCAGTATTTT.

V gene TRBV11-1 combines with J gene TRBJ1-1; TRBD1 matches at 12 bases. V shed 3 bases and J 11 bases; nucleotides not matched to a gene: 1. This CDR3 has 12 residues. Germline CDR1 and CDR2: SGHAT and FQDESV (reference sequence). The CDR3 spells CASSFGTGGAFF. CDR3 in DNA: TGTGCCAGCAGCTTCGGGACAGGGGGCGCTTTCTTT.

CDR3 coding DNA: TGTGCCAGCTCATCCCGGGACAGGCCTCAATTCTCTGGAAACACCATATATTTT. It yields the protein CASSSRDRPQFSGNTIYF. The chain recombines TRBV18 with TRBJ1-3; 8 nucleotides match TRBD1. This CDR3 has 18 residues. CDR1 is KGHSH, CDR2 LQKENI, per germline. V lost 5 bases and J lost 0; bases outside the gene matches: 12.

The V gene is TRBV6-6, the J gene TRBJ2-7, with TRBD2 as a possible D gene (5 bases). This CDR3 contains 13 residues. The V end was cut by 6 bases, the J end by 6 bases, with 15 bases between. Germline CDR1 reads MNHNY; CDR2 reads SVGAGI (reference sequence). DNA of the CDR3: TGTGCCAGCAGCCGCCCCGGACTTTTCGAGCAGTACTTC. As protein: CASSRPGLFEQYF.

The chain is built from TRBV2 and TRBJ1-2, with TRBD1 matching over 7 bases. J gave up 8 bases and V 8 bases, and 11 bases lay outside the gene matches. Per germline, CDR1 SNHLY and CDR2 FYNNEI. The CDR3 consists of 13 residues. Here the CDR3 DNA reads TGTGCCAGCGGGGGACAGTTTGCAGGGGGCTACACCTTC. Residues: CASGGQFAGGYTF.

V and J are TRBV18 and TRBJ2-3; no reliable D call. Trimming took 1 base from V and 2 from J, leaving 13 bases between them. The germline gives CDR1 KGHSH, CDR2 LQKENI. The CDR3 extends over 16 amino acids. This CDR3 is CASSPLPLQITDTQYF. Written as DNA, the CDR3 is TGTGCCAGCTCACCACTTCCCCTCCAGATCACAGATACGCAGTATTTT.

The CDR3 protein is CAWSRGTADYNEQFF. CDR3 nucleotide sequence: TGTGCCTGGAGTCGCGGGACAGCAGATTACAATGAGCAGTTCTTC. The chain has TRBV30 and TRBJ2-1; a possible D gene is TRBD1 (7 bases). V was cut by 2 bases and J by 4 bases, with 15 bases left in between. There are 15 residues in the CDR3. From germline, CDR1 is GTSNPN and CDR2 SVGIG (reference sequence).

CDR3 nucleotides: TGTGCCAGTAGAAAACAGGGGTCTGAAGCTTTCTTT. Translation: CASRKQGSEAFF. The chain employs TRBV5-4 and TRBJ1-1; 7 nucleotides agree with TRBD1. The CDR3 has 12 residues. Germline CDR1 reads SGHNT; CDR2 reads YYREEE (reference sequence). V dropped 8 bases and J dropped 6; count of bases not matched to a gene: 7.

In its sample, this clonotype was seen once. The chain employs TRBV30 and TRBJ2-1; D perhaps matches TRBD2 (6 bases). Trimming pared 2 bases from V and 7 bases from J, leaving 9 bases between. In germline, CDR1 is GTSNPN, CDR2 SVGIG (reference sequence). CDR3 length: 12 amino acids. In DNA, the CDR3 is TGTGCCTGGAGTTCTGCGGGGAATGAGCAGTTCTTC. It yields the protein CAWSSAGNEQFF.

The chain has TRBV14 and TRBJ1-2; 7 bases are a match to TRBD1. The CDR3 spans 15 residues. V shed 2 bases, J shed 7 bases, and the junction held 10 bases outside the gene matches. Looked up from germline, CDR1 is SGHDN and CDR2 is FVKESK. The CDR3 DNA reads as TGTGCCAGCAGCCAAAACGCAGGGGGAGTGAGTGGCTACACCTTC. This codes for CASSQNAGGVSGYTF.